This TCR beta chain was sequenced during a study of CD8+ T cells in alopecia areata. At the level of the study: Treated patients were scored for severity by percent of scalp affected.

Overall study findings and caveats: Resident alphabeta T-cell populations of normal skin are likewise subject to sequencing in scalp samples.

V shed 6 bases and J shed 1 base, with 6 bases lying between them. Germline CDR1 and CDR2: SNHLY and FYNNEI. The CDR3 covers 12 residues. Treatment here: oral pan-JAK inhibitor, 5-10 mg twice daily. Peripheral blood and lesional scalp punch biopsies were taken from alopecia areata patients. A word on this clone: Its target is not known.

Extracted from the samples, RNA was reverse transcribed into cDNA to serve as the sequencing template. Profiling relied on immunoSEQ multiplex PCR, and the TCRdb table lists in-frame clones only, not all of them. The data hold 200,000 or so clones, with roughly 50% observed a single time. The sample was CD4+ T cells sorted from blood, taken at week 24, from a patient treated with tofacitinib. V and J are TRBV2 and TRBJ1-1; D ambiguous. The TCR sequence derives from a human donor with alopecia areata. The CDR3 here is CASSPRNTEAFF. In nucleotides, the CDR3 is TGTGCCAGCAGCCCAAGGAACACTGAAGCTTTCTTT.